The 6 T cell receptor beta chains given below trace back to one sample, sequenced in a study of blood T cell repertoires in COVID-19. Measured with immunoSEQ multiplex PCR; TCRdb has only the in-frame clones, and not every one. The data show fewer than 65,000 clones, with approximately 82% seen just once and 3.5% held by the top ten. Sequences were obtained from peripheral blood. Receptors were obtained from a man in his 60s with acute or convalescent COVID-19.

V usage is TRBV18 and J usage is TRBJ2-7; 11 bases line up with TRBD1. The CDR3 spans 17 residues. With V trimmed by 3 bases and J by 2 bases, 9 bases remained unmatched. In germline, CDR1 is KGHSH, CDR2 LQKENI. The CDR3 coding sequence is TGTGCCAGCTCACCTAAAACACCGGGACAGGGGGCCTACGAGCAGTACTTC. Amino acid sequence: CASSPKTPGQGAYEQYF.

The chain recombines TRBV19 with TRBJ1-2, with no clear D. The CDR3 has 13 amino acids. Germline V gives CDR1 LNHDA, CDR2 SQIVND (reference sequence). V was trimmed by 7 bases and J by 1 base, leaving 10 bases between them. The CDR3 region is CASTRGINYGYTF. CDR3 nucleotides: TGTGCCAGTACAAGAGGGATTAACTATGGCTACACCTTC. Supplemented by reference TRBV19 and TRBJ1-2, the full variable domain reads DGGITQSPKYLFRKEGQNVTLSCEQNLNHDAMYWYRQDPGQGLRLIYYSQIVNDFQKGDIAEGYSVSREKKESFPLTVTSAQKNPTAFYLCASTRGINYGYTFGSGTRLTVV.

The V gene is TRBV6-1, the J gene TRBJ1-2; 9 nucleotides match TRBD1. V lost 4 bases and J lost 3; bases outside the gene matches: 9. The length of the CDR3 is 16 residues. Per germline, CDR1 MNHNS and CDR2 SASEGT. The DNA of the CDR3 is TGTGCCAGCAGTGCTTTAAGGACAGGGGAGCACTATGGCTACACCTTC. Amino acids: CASSALRTGEHYGYTF.

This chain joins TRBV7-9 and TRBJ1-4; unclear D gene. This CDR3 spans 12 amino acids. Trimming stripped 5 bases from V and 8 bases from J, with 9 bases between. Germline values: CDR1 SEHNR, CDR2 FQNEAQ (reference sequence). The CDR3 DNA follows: TGTGCCAGCAGCGCGAGAAACGAAAAACTGTTTTTT. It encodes CASSARNEKLFF.

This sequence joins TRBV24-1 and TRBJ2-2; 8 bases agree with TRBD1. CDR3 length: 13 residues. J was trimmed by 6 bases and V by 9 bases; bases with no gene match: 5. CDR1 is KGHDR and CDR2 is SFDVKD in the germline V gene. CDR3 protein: CATGWTGPGELFF. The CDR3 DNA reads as TGTGCCACCGGGTGGACAGGGCCCGGGGAGCTGTTTTTT.

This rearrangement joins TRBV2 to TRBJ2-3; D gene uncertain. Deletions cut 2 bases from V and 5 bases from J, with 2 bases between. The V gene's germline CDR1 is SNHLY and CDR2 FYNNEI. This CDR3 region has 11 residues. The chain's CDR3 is CASSEQDTQYF. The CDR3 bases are TGTGCCAGCAGTGAACAAGATACGCAGTATTTT.